Listed below are T cell receptor beta chains from one sample, sequenced in a study of blood T cell repertoires in COVID-19. Repertoires were generated with immunoSEQ multiplex PCR, while TCRdb's copy carries only in-frame clones and drops some. The repertoire has 90,000 to 150,000 clones, over 65% of them found once; the top ten carry around 5.9%. Sample: peripheral blood. The receptors were sampled from a man in his sixties or seventies with acute or convalescent COVID-19. Each CDR3 is given with its conserved first and last residue. The order of the fields is V gene, D gene, clone size, J gene, CDR3 DNA, CDR3 protein. D genes are given only for firm matches. Some rows have no size entry. The others give once, few or many, or a class for an expanded clone.

TRBV28	TRBD2	NA	TRBJ2-7	TGTGCCAGCAGTCTCCCCGGGACTAGCGCCTACGAGCAGTACTTC	CASSLPGTSAYEQYF
TRBV6-2/TRBV6-3	NA	NA	TRBJ1-6	TGTGCCAGCAGTCTTCAGGGGCTCAACTCACCCCTCCACTTT	CASSLQGLNSPLHF
TRBV28	TRBD1	once	TRBJ2-5	TGTGCCAGCAGTCCCTCGGACAGGGTTAGGGAGACCCAGTACTTC	CASSPSDRVRETQYF
TRBV29-1	TRBD2	NA	TRBJ2-7	TGCAGCGTCCCTAGCGGGAGCCACGAGCAGTACTTC	CSVPSGSHEQYF
TRBV11-1	NA	NA	TRBJ1-2	TGTGCCAGCAGCCTAGGGCCCTCTAACTATGGCTACACCTTC	CASSLGPSNYGYTF
TRBV2	NA	few	TRBJ2-7	TGTGCCAGCAGTGGTCCGGGTTCCTACGAGCAGTACTTC	CASSGPGSYEQYF
TRBV5-1	TRBD1	NA	TRBJ1-1	TGCGCCAGCAGTCTAGGACAGGGCTCACACACTGAAGCTTTCTTT	CASSLGQGSHTEAFF
TRBV7-6	NA	NA	TRBJ2-1	TGTGCCAGCAGCCAGATTAGCGGCAATGAGCAGTTCTTC	CASSQISGNEQFF
TRBV7-9	TRBD2	NA	TRBJ2-7	TGTGCCAGCAGCTCGACTAGCGGGGGGTCCTACGAGCAGTACTTC	CASSSTSGGSYEQYF
TRBV11-2	NA	NA	TRBJ2-1	TGTGCCAGCAGCTTAGGGCGCGGGAAGAACTACAATGAGCAGTTCTTC	CASSLGRGKNYNEQFF
TRBV9	NA	NA	TRBJ1-3	TGTGCCAGCAGCACTCAAGGGGGCTCTGGAAACACCATATATTTT	CASSTQGGSGNTIYF
TRBV6-2/TRBV6-3	NA	NA	TRBJ1-5	TGTGCCAGCAGTTACTCTTCCAGAAATCAGCCCCAGCATTTT	CASSYSSRNQPQHF
TRBV9	NA	NA	TRBJ2-1	TGTGCCAGCAGCGTAGTGGGGAGCTCCTACAATGAGCAGTTCTTC	CASSVVGSSYNEQFF
TRBV19	TRBD1	NA	TRBJ2-2	TGTGCCAGTAGTATCGCAGGGGGATGGTCCGGGGAGCTGTTTTTT	CASSIAGGWSGELFF
TRBV28	NA	NA	TRBJ1-1	TGTGCCAGCCCACCCTCCGCAATCAAACAGCCTCCTATGAACACTGAAGCTTTCTTT	CASPPSAIKQPPMNTEAFF
TRBV11-3	NA	NA	TRBJ2-7	TGTGCCAGCAGCTTAAGCGCCGCCTACGAGCAGTACTTC	CASSLSAAYEQYF
TRBV7-2	NA	few	TRBJ1-2	TGTGCCAGCAGCTTGTATTTCCAGGGGAATGGCTACACCTTC	CASSLYFQGNGYTF